These T cell receptor beta chains were read from a single sample in a study of PD-1 blockade in mismatch repair-deficient tumors. The protocol was immunoSEQ multiplex PCR, while the TCRdb copy is restricted to in-frame clones and leaves out a portion. Here the sample spans 15,000 or so clones, roughly 82% being singletons. The material was PBMCs, obtained less than 15 weeks after starting pembrolizumab. Receptor source: an adult with mismatch repair-deficient cancer. Each CDR3 is given with its conserved first and last residue. The D gene is left open where the match is weak. Expanded clones get a size class; other rows say once, few or many, or leave the size out.

clone_size: .; v_call: TRBV28; d_call: TRBD1; j_call: TRBJ1-1; cdr3_aa: CASSFFDRGGRAFF; cdr3_nt: TGTGCCAGCAGTTTTTTTGACAGGGGAGGCCGGGCTTTCTTT
clone_size: .; v_call: TRBV27; d_call: .; j_call: TRBJ2-4; cdr3_aa: CASSLSHQRGNIQYF; cdr3_nt: TGTGCCAGCAGTTTATCCCACCAGAGAGGGAACATTCAGTACTTC
clone_size: .; v_call: TRBV5-1; d_call: .; j_call: TRBJ1-3; cdr3_aa: CASSLGTISGNTIYF; cdr3_nt: TGCGCCAGCAGCTTGGGGACAATCTCTGGAAACACCATATATTTT
clone_size: .; v_call: TRBV30; d_call: .; j_call: TRBJ2-2; cdr3_aa: CAWSRMGVSGELFF; cdr3_nt: TGTGCCTGGAGTAGGATGGGAGTGTCCGGGGAGCTGTTTTTT
clone_size: few; v_call: TRBV6-1; d_call: TRBD1; j_call: TRBJ1-4; cdr3_aa: CASRSGQGDEKLFF; cdr3_nt: TGTGCCAGCCGTTCGGGGCAGGGGGATGAAAAACTGTTTTTT
clone_size: .; v_call: TRBV5-1; d_call: TRBD2; j_call: TRBJ2-1; cdr3_aa: CASSLEGRGDEQFF; cdr3_nt: TGCGCCAGCAGCTTGGAGGGTCGGGGGGATGAGCAGTTCTTC
clone_size: few; v_call: TRBV4-2; d_call: TRBD2; j_call: TRBJ2-7; cdr3_aa: CASSQRSSGSIDEQYF; cdr3_nt: TGTGCCAGCAGCCAGCGCAGTAGCGGGAGTATCGACGAGCAGTACTTC
clone_size: .; v_call: TRBV30; d_call: TRBD1; j_call: TRBJ2-2; cdr3_aa: CAWTGTAVRTGELFF; cdr3_nt: TGTGCCTGGACCGGGACAGCGGTTAGGACCGGGGAGCTGTTTTTT
clone_size: .; v_call: TRBV2; d_call: TRBD1; j_call: TRBJ1-3; cdr3_aa: CASSVYRGGNTIYF; cdr3_nt: TGTGCCAGCAGTGTGTACAGGGGGGGGAACACCATATATTTT
clone_size: .; v_call: TRBV27; d_call: .; j_call: TRBJ2-1; cdr3_aa: CASSKWESIYNEQFF; cdr3_nt: TGTGCCAGCAGTAAGTGGGAGTCGATCTACAATGAGCAGTTCTTC
clone_size: .; v_call: TRBV30; d_call: .; j_call: TRBJ2-1; cdr3_aa: CAWSYGGEQFF; cdr3_nt: TGTGCCTGGAGTTATGGGGGCGAGCAGTTCTTC